Following are 32 T cell receptor beta chains from one sample sequenced in a study of blood T cell repertoires in COVID-19. Method: immunoSEQ multiplex PCR; TCRdb's copy keeps in-frame clones and lacks some. The sample lists 250,000 to 350,000 clones; around 92% were seen once. The sequencing input was peripheral blood. These receptors were obtained from a man aged 18 to 29 who had recovered from COVID-19.

The chain joins TRBV18 to TRBJ2-7, with 11 bases aligning to TRBD1. This CDR3 contains 15 residues. V lost 6 bases, J lost 3 bases, and 7 bases stayed unmatched. Germline V CDR1 and CDR2: KGHSH, LQKENI. CDR3 sequence: CASSRTGGYIYEQYF. In nucleotides, the CDR3 is TGTGCCAGCTCGCGGACAGGGGGCTATATCTACGAGCAGTACTTC.

This clone was recorded only once. The chain employs TRBV27 and TRBJ2-2; 7 bases line up with TRBD1. The germline CDR1 and CDR2 sequences are MNHEY and SMNVEV (reference sequence). Unmatched junction bases numbered 7, after V lost 3 bases and J lost 6 bases. The CDR3 spans 15 residues. The CDR3 is CASSFRQGMAGELFF. Written as DNA, the CDR3 is TGTGCCAGCAGTTTCCGACAGGGTATGGCCGGGGAGCTGTTTTTT.

This chain uses TRBV5-1 with TRBJ1-2; 8 bases map to TRBD1. The CDR3 spans 15 residues. Trimming at V came to 3 bases and at J to 4 bases, leaving 8 bases not matched to a gene. Germline V gives CDR1 SGHRS, CDR2 YFSETQ. The CDR3 nucleotides read TGCGCCAGCAGCTCGACAGGGGCCAATAGCTATGGCTACACCTTC. Protein product: CASSSTGANSYGYTF.

This sequence joins TRBV5-4 and TRBJ2-1, with no clear D. The V gene's germline CDR1 is SGHNT and CDR2 YYREEE (reference sequence). CDR3 length: 14 residues. Trimming removed 7 bases at V and 0 bases at J, with 11 bases between. CDR3 sequence reads: CASSHFLSYNEQFF. CDR3 sequence (DNA): TGTGCCAGCTCCCACTTTCTCTCCTACAATGAGCAGTTCTTC. The whole variable domain, filled in from reference TRBV5-4 and TRBJ2-1, reads ETGVTQSPTHLIKTRGQQVTLRCSSQSGHNTVSWYQQALGQGPQFIFQYYREEENGRGNFPPRFSGLQFPNYSSELNVNALELDDSALYLCASSHFLSYNEQFFGPGTRLTVL.

J is TRBJ2-1 and V is TRBV7-2; 10 bases agree with TRBD2. The CDR3 contains 16 residues. J lost 5 bases, V lost 6 bases, and 10 bases had no gene match. Germline lookup yields CDR1 SGHTA and CDR2 FQGNSA. Here the CDR3 reads CASSLRLAGGNNEQFF. CDR3 DNA: TGTGCCAGCAGTTTAAGATTAGCGGGGGGTAACAATGAGCAGTTCTTC.

J is TRBJ2-2 and V is TRBV29-1; 7 bases are a match to TRBD1. V lost 7 bases to trimming and J lost 6 bases; unmatched junction nucleotides: 5. The CDR3 sequence is 12 residues long. Germline V CDR1 and CDR2: SQVTM, ANQGSEA. DNA of the CDR3: TGCAGCGCCGCAGGGGGTGCCGGGGAGCTGTTTTTT. Protein product: CSAAGGAGELFF.

This clone was seen once. The rearrangement joins TRBV9 to TRBJ1-1, with D unresolved. This CDR3 is built from 14 residues. The germline V gene encodes CDR1 SGDLS and CDR2 YYNGEE. Trimming stripped 0 bases from V and 7 bases from J, with 13 bases between. The DNA for the CDR3 is TGTGCCAGCAGCGTAGGAACCCGGGATAATGAAGCTTTCTTT. It is translated as CASSVGTRDNEAFF. The variable domain in full, completed from reference TRBV9 and TRBJ1-1, reads DSGVTQTPKHLITATGQRVTLRCSPRSGDLSVYWYQQSLDQGLQFLIQYYNGEERAKGNILERFSAQQFPDLHSELNLSSLELGDSALYFCASSVGTRDNEAFFGQGTRLTVV.

V usage is TRBV6-5 and J usage is TRBJ1-2; weak D call: TRBD1 (6 bases). Germline V gene sequence: CDR1 MNHEY, CDR2 SVGAGI. Trimming removed 6 bases at V and 4 bases at J, with 12 bases between. The CDR3 is 13 residues long. The CDR3 loop is CASSGTRSYGYTF. CDR3 DNA sequence: TGTGCCAGCAGCGGGACAAGGTCCTATGGCTACACCTTC.

The V gene is TRBV9, the J gene TRBJ2-1; D may be TRBD2 (5 bases). Per the germline V gene, CDR1 is SGDLS and CDR2 is YYNGEE. The V end lost 4 bases, the J end lost 2 bases, and 16 bases lay between the germline ends. This CDR3 is built from 16 residues. CDR3 in amino acids: CASSSQRGAAYNEQFF. CDR3 nucleotide sequence: TGTGCCAGCAGCTCTCAACGGGGAGCGGCCTACAATGAGCAGTTCTTC.

The V call is TRBV2, the J call TRBJ1-5; TRBD1 might be the D (5 bases). Germline lookup yields CDR1 SNHLY and CDR2 FYNNEI. V lost 6 bases and J lost 5, with 14 bases in between. The CDR3 is made up of 14 amino acids. The CDR3 protein is CASSVGHLHQPQHF. The CDR3 bases are TGTGCCAGCAGCGTAGGACATCTTCATCAGCCCCAGCATTTT.

This sequence joins TRBV19 and TRBJ1-6; possibly TRBD1 for D (6 bases). This CDR3 has 16 residues. V was clipped by 3 bases and J by 12 bases, with 21 bases between them. Germline V gives CDR1 LNHDA, CDR2 SQIVND (reference sequence). The CDR3, as DNA: TGTGCCAGTAGTATTTCGGACAGAATGCCTGGGCTACCCCTCCACTTT. Amino acids: CASSISDRMPGLPLHF.

This clone was seen a few times. This rearrangement joins TRBV3-1 (or the pseudogene TRBV3-2) to TRBJ1-6; the D is unclear. The CDR3 is made up of 12 amino acids. Germline V lookup: CDR1 LGHDT, CDR2 YNNKEL (reference sequence). Trimming removed 4 bases from V and 9 bases from J, with 7 bases in between. The CDR3 nucleotides read TGTGCCAGCAGCCTGGAGGCTTCACCCCTCCACTTT. Amino acids: CASSLEASPLHF.

The V and J genes are TRBV28 and TRBJ1-5; no reliable D call. V lost 2 bases and J 7 bases, leaving 6 bases between the germline ends. CDR1 and CDR2 (germline): MDHEN, SYDVKM. The CDR3 consists of 12 residues. The CDR3 region has the DNA TGTGCCAGCAGTTTAAACAACCAGCCCCAGCATTTT. Translation: CASSLNNQPQHF.

About this clone itself: At one of its ends the junction is not consistent with the germline gene, which may arise from a read error. CDR3 protein: CASSRGTSGWDTQYF. Written as DNA, the CDR3 is TGTGCTAGCAGTCGCGGGACTAGCGGGTGGGATACGCAGTATTTT. The chain is built from TRBV7-7 and TRBJ2-3; 12 bases map to TRBD2. Germline V gene data show CDR1 as SSHAT and CDR2 as FNYEAQ (reference sequence). CDR3 length: 15 residues.

V usage is TRBV9 and J usage is TRBJ2-7; D gene uncertain. Germline CDR1 and CDR2: SGDLS and YYNGEE. V gave up 3 bases and J gave up 0 bases, with 10 bases separating them. The CDR3 consists of 14 residues. CDR3 residues: CASSASESSYEQYF. Here the CDR3 DNA reads TGTGCCAGCAGCGCCTCGGAGAGCTCCTACGAGCAGTACTTC.

This chain connects TRBV6-6 to TRBJ2-7; a possible D gene is TRBD1 (7 bases). The V gene lost 5 bases and the J gene lost 2 bases, with 22 bases spanning the gap. Germline-derived CDR1 and CDR2 are MNHNY and SVGAGI (reference sequence). This CDR3 has 17 amino acids. The CDR3 here is CASSRLNQGGPPYEQYF. CDR3 nucleotide sequence: TGTGCCAGCAGTCGCCTAAACCAGGGGGGCCCCCCCTACGAGCAGTACTTC.

The chain couples TRBV5-1 to TRBJ2-3; no definite D call. Germline V lookup: CDR1 SGHRS, CDR2 YFSETQ. There are 14 residues in the CDR3. The V end lost 0 bases, the J end lost 0 bases, and 5 bases lay between the germline ends. For the CDR3, the DNA is TGCGCCAGCAGCTTGGCCAGTAGCACAGATACGCAGTATTTT. It specifies CASSLASSTDTQYF. The full variable domain, its missing parts supplied by reference TRBV5-1 and TRBJ2-3, is KAGVTQTPRYLIKTRGQQVTLSCSPISGHRSVSWYQQTPGQGLQFLFEYFSETQRNKGNFPGRFSGRQFSNSRSEMNVSTLELGDSALYLCASSLASSTDTQYFGPGTRLTVL.

The chain joins TRBV5-6 to TRBJ2-7; 8 nucleotides align to TRBD1. The ends lost 1 base at V and 5 bases at J; junction bases unmatched: 2. Germline values: CDR1 SGHDT, CDR2 YYEEEE. The CDR3 is 13 amino acids. The DNA of the CDR3 is TGTGCCAGCAGCTTGACAGGGGGACACGAGCAGTACTTC. Amino acids: CASSLTGGHEQYF.

The rearrangement joins TRBV7-9 to TRBJ2-7, with 7 bases lining up with TRBD2. The CDR3 is made up of 15 amino acids. Trimming at V came to 7 bases and at J to 0 bases, leaving 9 bases not matched to a gene. CDR1 is SEHNR, CDR2 FQNEAQ, per germline (reference sequence). CDR3 loop: CASTFRRGSSYEQYF. CDR3 nucleotide sequence: TGTGCCAGCACCTTTAGGCGGGGGTCCTCCTACGAGCAGTACTTC. Drawing the rest from reference TRBV7-9 and TRBJ2-7, the complete variable domain is DTGVSQNPRHKITKRGQNVTFRCDPISEHNRLYWYRQTLGQGPEFLTYFQNEAQLEKSRLLSDRFSAERPKGSFSTLEIQRTEQGDSAMYLCASTFRRGSSYEQYFGPGTRLTVT.

The table lists this clone with a count of one. The rearrangement links TRBV3-1 (or the pseudogene TRBV3-2) to TRBJ1-1; D not certain. V was cut by 2 bases and J by 3 bases, with 4 bases left in between. The CDR3 covers 12 residues. Germline lookup yields CDR1 LGHDT and CDR2 YNNKEL (reference sequence). The CDR3 DNA sequence: TGTGCCAGCAGCCAATCAGACACTGAAGCTTTCTTT. Translation: CASSQSDTEAFF.

The chain couples TRBV19 to TRBJ1-1, with a weak D call TRBD1 (5 bases). In germline, CDR1 is LNHDA, CDR2 SQIVND (reference sequence). The ends were cut back, 6 bases at V and 4 bases at J, with 12 bases in the middle. The CDR3 covers 13 residues. CDR3 residues: CASSQTGATEAFF. CDR3 nucleotides: TGTGCCAGTAGCCAAACAGGAGCCACTGAAGCTTTCTTT. The full variable domain, with the rest looked up from reference TRBV19 and TRBJ1-1, is DGGITQSPKYLFRKEGQNVTLSCEQNLNHDAMYWYRQDPGQGLRLIYYSQIVNDFQKGDIAEGYSVSREKKESFPLTVTSAQKNPTAFYLCASSQTGATEAFFGQGTRLTVV.

J is TRBJ2-3 and V is TRBV7-2, with 8 bases identical to TRBD1. Germline loops: CDR1 SGHTA, CDR2 FQGNSA. V lost 1 base, J lost 4 bases, and 7 bases stayed unmatched. This CDR3 has 16 residues. The CDR3 DNA is TGTGCCAGCAGCTTAGGAGGACAGGGTATAGCAGATACGCAGTATTTT. Translation gives CASSLGGQGIADTQYF.

The rearrangement joins TRBV30 to TRBJ1-1, with a tentative D call TRBD1 (5 bases). The CDR3 extends over 13 amino acids. Trimming left V 0 bases short and J 3 bases short, with 8 bases between. Germline-derived CDR1 and CDR2 are GTSNPN and SVGIG (reference sequence). CDR3 loop: CAWSVGVYTEAFF. Here the CDR3 DNA reads TGTGCCTGGAGTGTAGGGGTGTACACTGAAGCTTTCTTT.

The CDR3 coding sequence is TGTGCCAGCAGCTTGGGCCGGGAGGCTGAAGCTTTCTTT. Its protein product is CASSLGREAEAFF. The chain is built from TRBV5-6 and TRBJ1-1; D gene uncertain. The CDR3 totals 13 residues. Germline V gene sequence: CDR1 SGHDT, CDR2 YYEEEE. The V end lost 0 bases, the J end lost 6 bases, and 9 bases lay between the germline ends.

CDR3 coding DNA: TGTGCCAGCAGTGAAGTAAGGGGTCATGAAGCTTTCTTT. Its protein is CASSEVRGHEAFF. The V and J genes are TRBV6-1 and TRBJ1-1, with D perhaps matching TRBD1 (5 bases). The CDR3 spans 13 residues. V was trimmed by 1 base and J by 7 bases, leaving 10 bases between them. CDR1 and CDR2 (germline): MNHNS, SASEGT.

This rearrangement joins TRBV7-9 to TRBJ2-7; TRBD1 might be the D (5 bases). Germline V gene data show CDR1 as SEHNR and CDR2 as FQNEAQ (reference sequence). Trimming removed 1 base from V and 2 bases from J, with 6 bases in between. The CDR3 sequence is 13 residues long. The CDR3 DNA is TGTGCCAGCAGCTTAGTGACAGCCTACGAGCAGTACTTC. Translated, it gives CASSLVTAYEQYF.

A few counts support this clone. The chain combines TRBV11-2 with TRBJ1-1, with a tentative D call TRBD1 (6 bases). The ends were cut back, 7 bases at V and 10 bases at J, with 34 bases in the middle. The CDR3 totals 18 residues. Looked up from germline, CDR1 is SGHAT and CDR2 is FQNNGV. The CDR3 coding sequence is TGTGCCAGCACCACTCACCAGGGGTACGAGACGTTAAGAGTGGGAGCTTTCTTT. It encodes CASTTHQGYETLRVGAFF.

The V call is TRBV4-1, the J call TRBJ2-5; 7 bases match TRBD1. Germline V gene lookup returns CDR1 MGHRA and CDR2 YSYEKL. The CDR3 sequence is 15 residues long. V shed 4 bases, J shed 4 bases, and the junction held 9 bases outside the gene matches. CDR3 in amino acids: CASSPGSTGRETQYF. The CDR3 DNA is TGCGCCAGCAGCCCGGGTTCGACAGGGAGAGAGACCCAGTACTTC.

V and J are TRBV5-1 and TRBJ2-7; D not certain. This CDR3 is built from 11 residues. V was trimmed by 4 bases and J by 3 bases, leaving 5 bases between them. Germline V gives CDR1 SGHRS, CDR2 YFSETQ. The CDR3 DNA follows: TGCGCCAGCAGCGAGAACTACGAGCAGTACTTC. It yields the protein CASSENYEQYF.

In this sample, this clone turned up once. This chain links TRBV28 with TRBJ1-1; D possibly corresponds to TRBD1 (5 bases). The germline V gene encodes CDR1 MDHEN and CDR2 SYDVKM. Trimming stripped 9 bases from V and 4 bases from J, with 12 bases between. CDR3 length: 12 amino acids. CDR3 in DNA: TGTGCCAGTTTACAGGTACCCACTGAAGCTTTCTTT. Translating gives CASLQVPTEAFF.

V usage is TRBV1 and J usage is TRBJ2-7; the table gives TRBD2 as D, unverified against the DNA. TRBV1 is a known pseudogene. This CDR3 is 14 amino acids long. The CDR3: CTSSQPGRAGEQYF. For the CDR3, the DNA is TGCACCAGCAGCCAACCGGGGAGGGCCGGGGAGCAGTACTTC.

V gene TRBV30 combines with J gene TRBJ1-4; no reliable D call. The CDR3 has 13 residues. Trimming removed 2 bases from V and 4 bases from J, with 8 bases in between. Germline V gene sequence: CDR1 GTSNPN, CDR2 SVGIG (reference sequence). CDR3 DNA sequence: TGTGCCTGGAGTCTTGGCCTTAATGAAAAACTGTTTTTT. It yields the protein CAWSLGLNEKLFF.